These 31 T cell receptor beta chains originate from one sample sequenced in a study of diagnostic markers for celiac disease. After re-calling the reads, TCRdb lists one entry per CDR3 protein, DNA absent. This sample's table reports several thousand distinct CDR3 sequences. Sample: either unsorted cells or a sorted T cell fraction (not recorded which). Source of these receptors: a human donor. This table probably holds off-target reads from a library built for another chain.

This sequence joins TRBV6-6 and TRBJ2-1; TCRdb picks TRBD2, but there is no DNA to check that call. The CDR3 consists of 14 residues. Germline-derived CDR1 and CDR2 are MNHNY and SVGAGI (reference sequence). The CDR3 loop reads CASTPSSGGNEQFF.

According to its frequency, this clonotype is medium-sized (0.01 to 0.1%). The chain carries TRBV5-1 and TRBJ1-2; the D gene TCRdb calls, TRBD1, cannot be checked with no DNA. CDR3 length equals 14 residues. Germline lookup yields CDR1 SGHRS and CDR2 YFSETQ. This CDR3 is CASSLGGDLYGYTF.

The V gene is TRBV5-1, the J gene TRBJ2-7; TCRdb picks TRBD1, but there is no DNA to check that call. The CDR3 is made up of 15 amino acids. CDR1 is SGHRS and CDR2 is YFSETQ in the germline V gene. CDR3 sequence reads: CASSLGTGGTYEQYF.

The V and J genes are TRBV6-1 and TRBJ1-2; the TCRdb D gene call, TRBD1, has no DNA to confirm it. Germline values: CDR1 MNHNS, CDR2 SASEGT. The CDR3 contains 14 residues. The CDR3 loop is CASSRDTYYRGYTF.

The chain uses TRBV5-1 and TRBJ2-1; TCRdb selects TRBD2, and the lack of DNA leaves this call unchecked. There are 16 residues in the CDR3. Per germline, CDR1 SGHRS and CDR2 YFSETQ. CDR3 amino acids: CASRGTSASSYNEQFF.

V is TRBV2 and J is TRBJ2-7; TCRdb designates TRBD1, a call that cannot be tested without DNA. The CDR3 consists of 13 residues. CDR1 is SNHLY, CDR2 FYNNEI, per germline. The CDR3 here is CASRGTGLYEQYF.

The chain joins TRBV3-1 to TRBJ1-1. The germline CDR1 and CDR2 sequences are LGHDT and YNNKEL (reference sequence). The CDR3 is 14 residues long. The CDR3 loop reads CASSQDSDEGLAFF.

The rearrangement uses TRBV6-5 and TRBJ1-1; TCRdb outputs TRBD1, but without DNA this stays unchecked. Germline V gene data show CDR1 as MNHEY and CDR2 as SVGAGI. There are 13 residues in the CDR3. CDR3 loop: CASSPGRGGEAFF.

This rearrangement joins TRBV7-2 to TRBJ2-7; lacking DNA, the TRBD2 call made by TCRdb goes unchecked. The CDR3 length is 13 residues. Germline CDR1 SGHTA, CDR2 FQGNSA. CDR3 sequence reads: CASSQAFHDEQYF.

This clonotype registers medium-sized by frequency. J is TRBJ2-5 and V is TRBV29-1. The CDR3 covers 12 residues. Germline CDR1 and CDR2: SQVTM and ANQGSEA. The CDR3 reads CSALRGQETQYF.

The chain combines TRBV19 with TRBJ2-2; TCRdb reports TRBD1, a call that lacks DNA to check it against. Germline V CDR1 and CDR2: LNHDA, SQIVND (reference sequence). The CDR3 length is 17 residues. This chain's CDR3 is CASSIGAGLANTGELFF.

Measured by frequency, this clonotype is medium-sized. The chain is built from TRBV7-2 and TRBJ2-3; as DNA is missing, the TRBD2 call by TCRdb cannot be tested. The CDR3 is 15 amino acids. Germline loops: CDR1 SGHTA, CDR2 FQGNSA. CDR3 amino acids: CASRVAGGKPDTQYF.

The chain is built from TRBV20-1 and TRBJ2-7. The CDR3 has 11 residues. Per the germline V gene, CDR1 is DFQATT and CDR2 is SNEGSKA (reference sequence). The CDR3: CSAVQTYEQYF.

The chain employs TRBV4-1 and TRBJ1-6. Germline CDR1 and CDR2: MGHRA and YSYEKL. The CDR3 runs 18 residues. The CDR3 region is CASSLFRTLKNYNSPLHF.

Its frequency marks this clonotype as medium-sized. J is TRBJ1-1 and V is TRBV28; without DNA, the TCRdb call of TRBD1 cannot be checked. Germline V CDR1 and CDR2: MDHEN, SYDVKM. The CDR3 spans 15 residues. This chain's CDR3 is CASSLGQGANTEAFF.

This rearrangement joins TRBV5-5 to TRBJ2-2. The CDR3 covers 13 residues. The germline V gene has CDR1 SGHKS and CDR2 YYEKEE (reference sequence). The CDR3 spells CASSLHWAGELFF.

This chain joins TRBV11-2 and TRBJ1-2; TCRdb lists TRBD1, though no DNA is available to test this call. Germline values: CDR1 SGHAT, CDR2 FQNNGV. This CDR3 is built from 12 residues. This chain's CDR3 is CASSLVPGSYTF.

This clonotype is labeled medium-sized based on frequency. The chain links TRBV29-1 to TRBJ1-6. This CDR3 spans 20 amino acids. Germline lookup yields CDR1 SQVTM and CDR2 ANQGSEA. CDR3 loop: CSVIFLVGQLKESYNSPLHF.

J is TRBJ1-5 and V is TRBV10-3; the TRBD1 assignment by TCRdb is unverifiable without DNA. The CDR3 totals 13 residues. In germline, CDR1 is ENHRY, CDR2 SYGVKD. CDR3 in amino acids: CAISADEGGPQHF.

The rearrangement uses TRBV2 and TRBJ1-4; TCRdb returns TRBD1, unconfirmable since there is no DNA. The CDR3 runs 15 residues. Germline V CDR1 and CDR2: SNHLY, FYNNEI. This CDR3 reads CASSPDRATNEKLFF.

The chain couples TRBV3-1 to TRBJ2-5; TCRdb calls TRBD2, which cannot be checked without DNA. The CDR3 is made up of 13 amino acids. The germline gives CDR1 LGHDT, CDR2 YNNKEL (reference sequence). CDR3 sequence: CASSGLTGETQYF.

In terms of frequency, this clonotype is medium-sized (0.01 to 0.1%). V gene TRBV21-1 combines with J gene TRBJ1-5. TRBV21-1 is flagged as a pseudogene. This CDR3 is built from 17 residues. The CDR3 loop reads CAPRTGGGENSNQPQHF.

The rearrangement uses TRBV7-2 and TRBJ2-1; TCRdb proposes TRBD2, but this gene call is untestable without DNA. This CDR3 spans 18 amino acids. CDR1 and CDR2 (germline): SGHTA, FQGNSA. CDR3 in amino acids: CASSLARDSGYVYNEQFF.

This clonotype is identified as medium-sized from frequency. This chain joins TRBV11-2 and TRBJ1-2. This CDR3 region has 12 residues. In germline, CDR1 is SGHAT, CDR2 FQNNGV. CDR3 sequence reads: CASSLTFYGYTF.

The chain couples TRBV5-1 to TRBJ1-2; TCRdb gives TRBD1 as the D gene, but with no DNA this cannot be confirmed. The CDR3 consists of 13 residues. Germline CDR1 is SGHRS and CDR2 is YFSETQ. The CDR3 region is CASSPTGGHGYTF. The entire variable domain, with the rest obtained from reference TRBV5-1 and TRBJ1-2, is as follows: KAGVTQTPRYLIKTRGQQVTLSCSPISGHRSVSWYQQTPGQGLQFLFEYFSETQRNKGNFPGRFSGRQFSNSRSEMNVSTLELGDSALYLCASSPTGGHGYTFGSGTRLTVV.

The rearrangement uses TRBV6-2 or TRBV6-3 and TRBJ2-7; TCRdb lists TRBD1, though no DNA is available to test this call. Germline V gene sequence: CDR1 MNHEY, CDR2 SVGEGT. The CDR3 has 17 residues. The CDR3: CASRKRGTGGFLYEQYF.

This chain uses TRBV19 with TRBJ1-1; absent DNA, TCRdb's TRBD1 call cannot be checked. The CDR3 runs to 14 residues. Germline V gene sequence: CDR1 LNHDA, CDR2 SQIVND (reference sequence). CDR3: CASSEHRGDTEAFF. Supplemented by reference TRBV19 and TRBJ1-1, the full variable domain reads DGGITQSPKYLFRKEGQNVTLSCEQNLNHDAMYWYRQDPGQGLRLIYYSQIVNDFQKGDIAEGYSVSREKKESFPLTVTSAQKNPTAFYLCASSEHRGDTEAFFGQGTRLTVV.

The V gene is TRBV30, the J gene TRBJ1-6. Germline assignment: CDR1 GTSNPN and CDR2 SVGIG (reference sequence). This CDR3 contains 12 residues. This chain's CDR3 is CAWSGFNSPLHF.

The chain joins TRBV28 to TRBJ2-5; TCRdb lists TRBD2, though no DNA is available to test this call. This CDR3 has 15 amino acids. CDR1 is MDHEN, CDR2 SYDVKM, per germline. CDR3 loop: CASSLSVGAGETQYF.

J is TRBJ2-1 and V is TRBV9; the TCRdb call, TRBD2, lacks DNA for checking. Germline V gene lookup returns CDR1 SGDLS and CDR2 YYNGEE. This CDR3 contains 16 residues. CDR3 loop: CASSVGLAGTYNEQFF.

The chain is built from TRBV15 and TRBJ1-1. CDR1 is LNHNV and CDR2 is YYDKDF in the germline V gene (reference sequence). This CDR3 is built from 11 residues. CDR3: CATREGTEAFF.